This is a list of T cell receptor beta chains from one sample in a study of T cells in Graves' hyperthyroidism and ophthalmopathy. TCRdb re-analysed the multiplex PCR reads in MiXCR, keeping a single row per CDR3 protein. The sample lists 690,000 or so distinct CDR3 sequences; about 17% were seen once. The sequenced sample was blood. The receptors were sampled from a woman between 45 and 60 years old with Graves' hyperthyroidism that later progressed to Graves' ophthalmopathy. The CDR3 runs from the conserved cysteine through the conserved F or W. D genes are given only for firm matches. Only part of the rows carry a size: once, few, many, or a class if the clone is expanded.

-,-,TRBV11-2,TRBJ1-5,TGTGCCAGCAGCTTAGCACAGCTTAGCACAGATACGCAGCATTTT,CASSLAQLSTDTQHF
-,TRBD1,TRBV3-1,TRBJ2-7,TGTGCCAGCAGCGAAGACCTGACAGGGAGAGCCTACGAGCAGTACTTC,CASSEDLTGRAYEQYF
few,TRBD1,TRBV5-1,TRBJ2-1,TGCGCCAGCAGCCCAACCCCACCGGGACAGTACAATGAGCAGTTCTTC,CASSPTPPGQYNEQFF
many,-,TRBV20-1,TRBJ1-1,TGCAGTGCTATGGGGGGCGAAGCTTTCTTT,CSAMGGEAFF
-,-,TRBV5-1,TRBJ1-1,TGCGCCAGCAGCTTCGGTGTCACCTCGGAGAACACTGAAGCTTTCTTT,CASSFGVTSENTEAFF
few,-,TRBV5-1,TRBJ2-2,TGCGCCAGCAGCTCAATAACTGGGAACACCGGGGAGCTGTTTTTT,CASSSITGNTGELFF
-,TRBD1,TRBV18,TRBJ2-2,TGTGCCAGCTCACCACCCGACAGGGTTGGCACCGGGGAGCTGTTTTTT,CASSPPDRVGTGELFF
-,TRBD1,TRBV7-9,TRBJ1-4,TGTGCCAGCAGCTTATTCGGGACAGGGGATGAAAAACTGTTTTTT,CASSLFGTGDEKLFF
many,TRBD1,TRBV13,TRBJ1-5,TGTGCCAGCAGCTTGGGACAGACTCAGCCCCAGCATTTT,CASSLGQTQPQHF
many,-,TRBV2,TRBJ1-5,TGTGCCAGCAGTGTCTCCCGGGACTTGGACATCAGTCAGCAGCCCCAGCATTTT,CASSVSRDLDISQQPQHF
-,-,TRBV24-1,TRBJ1-1,TGTGCCACCGACGAGGGGGGAGTACGGGTCACTGAAGCTTTCTTT,CATDEGGVRVTEAFF
many,TRBD1,TRBV2,TRBJ2-3,TGTGCCAGCAAGAGGGGACAGCGCGGAACAGATACGCAGTATTTT,CASKRGQRGTDTQYF
-,-,TRBV7-8,TRBJ2-5,TGTGCCAGCAGCTTGGGTAGAACGACAGAACAAGAGACCCAGTACTTC,CASSLGRTTEQETQYF
-,TRBD1,TRBV3-1,TRBJ1-4,TGTGCCAGCAGCCAAGAAGTCGCCGGGACAGGGGTCGAAAAACTGTTTTTT,CASSQEVAGTGVEKLFF
many,-,TRBV29-1,TRBJ1-1,TGCAGCGGTGAGGCATGGGGGGCCATGAACACTGAAGCTTTCTTT,CSGEAWGAMNTEAFF
many,-,TRBV20-1,TRBJ1-6,TGCAGTGCGCCCCCTAGGACAGCTAATAATTCACCCCTCCACTTT,CSAPPRTANNSPLHF
few,-,TRBV7-2,TRBJ1-2,TGTGCCAGCAGCCAGAGACTTCTAAACTATGGCTACACCTTC,CASSQRLLNYGYTF
many,-,TRBV7-8,TRBJ1-1,TGTGCCAGCAGCTTTGGGGGCGAGAGCACTGAAGCTTTCTTT,CASSFGGESTEAFF
-,-,TRBV27,TRBJ2-4,TGTGCCAGCAGTTTATCAGGGGTGAACATTCAGTACTTC,CASSLSGVNIQYF
-,TRBD2,TRBV7-9,TRBJ2-2,TGTGCCAGCAAGCGGGACGAGGGGAACACCGGGGAGCTGTTTTTT,CASKRDEGNTGELFF
many,TRBD1,TRBV6-1,TRBJ2-7,TGTGCCAGCAGTACAGGGGGGCCCTACGAGCAGTACTTC,CASSTGGPYEQYF
few,-,TRBV5-8,TRBJ2-1,TGTGCCAGCAGCTTCGAAGGAGGGTCAGTCGGCGAGCAGTTCTTC,CASSFEGGSVGEQFF
-,-,TRBV14,TRBJ2-7,TGTGCCAGCAGCCGGCGTGGCTCCTACGAGCAGTACTTC,CASSRRGSYEQYF
many,-,TRBV11-2,TRBJ1-2,TGTGCCAGCAGCTTATTTCGGGGGGCCGAAGGCTATGGCTACACCTTC,CASSLFRGAEGYGYTF
-,-,TRBV12-3/TRBV12-4,TRBJ2-3,TGTGCCAGCATTCCAGGGAACGATGATACGCAGTATTTT,CASIPGNDDTQYF
few,TRBD1,TRBV5-1,TRBJ2-7,TGCGCCAGCAGCACTGGCTCGGGACAGGGGGCTTCCTACGAGCAGTACTTC,CASSTGSGQGASYEQYF
many,TRBD2,TRBV3-1,TRBJ2-4,TGTGCCAGCAGCCAAGTGCAGCGGGGGGGCCAGAACATTCAGTACTTC,CASSQVQRGGQNIQYF